This T cell receptor beta chain stems from a study of beta chain features in type 1 diabetes. What was sequenced were expressed TCRB transcripts, since all of the isolated RNA had been reverse transcribed. Sequenced by immunoSEQ multiplex PCR; TCRdb stores in-frame clones only, minus some. The sample has more than 60,000 clones, around 63% seen once. The TCR sequence derives from a woman younger than 30 in good health. Sequenced sample: Tregs from blood.

The CDR3 is CASSETGRGQPQHF. The DNA for the CDR3 is TGTGCCAGCTCGGAGACGGGGAGAGGTCAGCCCCAGCATTTT. The rearrangement links TRBV2 to TRBJ1-5; D uncertain. V was pared by 8 bases and J by 6 bases, with 17 bases between. The germline gives CDR1 SNHLY, CDR2 FYNNEI. The CDR3 totals 14 residues.